Described below is a single T cell receptor (beta chain) sequence and its context. This sample is drawn from a study of blood T cell repertoires in COVID-19. Overall study: Sources were T cells, B-cell-depleted T cells, or PBMCs; the material itself was cDNA or gDNA.

Authors' methods: Estimated nucleated cell counts came from reference gene primer amplification. Clones were read by immunoSEQ multiplex PCR, and TCRdb kept only the in-frame ones, dropping some. V and J calls plus clone size are reproduced from that table; the DNA served to infer D and trimming. Of 120,000 to 150,000 clones listed, 87% were seen once; the top ten hold around 38%. The sequence was collected from a middle-aged man who had recovered from COVID-19. The sequenced sample consisted of peripheral blood.

The DNA of the CDR3 is TGCGCCAGCAGCTTGGGACAGGGGAAAGAGACCCAGTACTTC. Its protein product is CASSLGQGKETQYF. The genes are TRBV5-1 and TRBJ2-5; 8 nucleotides line up with TRBD1. CDR1 SGHRS and CDR2 YFSETQ come from the germline V gene. V shed 0 bases, J shed 3 bases, and the junction held 1 base outside the gene matches. There are 14 residues in the CDR3.